The clone carrying this TCR beta chain was picked up one time. The sample originates from a study of blood T cell repertoires in COVID-19. Study at large: Sample material is recorded as cDNA or gDNA derived from T cells, B-cell-depleted T cells, or PBMCs.

Per the original data handling: Reference gene primer amplification gave estimated nucleated cell counts. TCRdb keeps only in-frame clones here, not all; method: immunoSEQ multiplex PCR. Clonal size and the V and J genes are those of that table, whereas D and trimming came from the DNA. The table includes around 46,000 clones, around four fifths detected once. The length of the CDR3 is 14 residues. The ends were cut back, 0 bases at V and 8 bases at J, with 11 bases in the middle. Per germline, CDR1 LGHNA and CDR2 YSLEER. The source is a man aged 65 to 79 with acute or convalescent COVID-19. The genes are TRBV4-3 and TRBJ1-5; no clear D gene. The sequencing sample was made of peripheral blood. The DNA for the CDR3 is TGCGCCAGCAGCCAAGATCCGGGGATGGAGCCCCAGCATTTT. Translation gives CASSQDPGMEPQHF.